These T cell receptor beta chains were read from a single sample in a study of cytomegalovirus exposure and HLA in healthy donors. Produced via immunoSEQ multiplex PCR; TCRdb's table is partial and in-frame only. The repertoire holds about 100,000 clones, with more than 60% as singletons. The source material was PBMCs. The receptors originated from a female donor in good health and CMV-seropositive. CDR3s include the opening cysteine and the closing phenylalanine or tryptophan. A D gene is named only where the DNA matches it firmly. Clone sizes are given selectively: once, few, many, or a class where the clone is expanded.

clone size,J gene,V gene,D gene,CDR3 protein,CDR3 DNA
-,TRBJ2-1,TRBV5-1,TRBD2,CASSPTSGKSYNEQFF,TGCGCCAGCAGCCCGACTAGCGGGAAATCCTACAATGAGCAGTTCTTC
-,TRBJ1-2,TRBV29-1,TRBD1,CSVHPGTGVYGYTF,TGCAGCGTCCACCCCGGGACAGGGGTATATGGCTACACCTTC
-,TRBJ1-3,TRBV4-1,TRBD1,CASSQGVIIRTGLSGNTIYF,TGCGCCAGCAGCCAAGGGGTAATAATACGGACAGGACTCTCTGGAAACACCATATATTTT
-,TRBJ1-6,TRBV9,-,CASSPLAGQDNSPLHF,TGTGCCAGCAGCCCCCTTGCGGGGCAAGATAATTCACCCCTCCACTTT
-,TRBJ1-4,TRBV7-2,TRBD1,CASSLVTGAANEKLFF,TGTGCCAGCAGCTTAGTCACAGGGGCCGCTAATGAAAAACTGTTTTTT
once,TRBJ1-5,TRBV2,-,CASSGTLSDQPQHF,TGTGCCAGCAGCGGGACTTTATCCGATCAGCCCCAGCATTTT
-,TRBJ2-1,TRBV27,TRBD1,CASSLSGQSSYNEQFF,TGTGCCAGCAGTTTATCGGGACAGAGCTCCTACAATGAGCAGTTCTTC
-,TRBJ2-5,TRBV5-6,-,CASSLLEGAGTQYF,TGTGCCAGCAGCTTATTGGAAGGAGCGGGGACCCAGTACTTC
once,TRBJ1-1,TRBV28,-,CASSLSDRAGAFF,TGTGCCAGCAGTTTATCCGACAGAGCGGGAGCTTTCTTT
-,TRBJ1-2,TRBV6-4,TRBD1,CASSDLDRDYGYTF,TGTGCCAGCAGTGACTTGGACAGGGACTATGGCTACACCTTC
once,TRBJ1-3,TRBV9,-,CASSVEPSPGNTIYF,TGTGCCAGCAGCGTAGAACCTAGCCCGGGAAACACCATATATTTT
-,TRBJ2-7,TRBV15,-,CATSRGLVYEQYF,TGTGCCACCAGCAGAGGACTGGTCTACGAGCAGTACTTC
-,TRBJ2-7,TRBV27,TRBD2,CASSLAGLAGGRYEQYF,TGTGCCAGCAGTTTAGCTGGACTAGCGGGAGGGAGGTACGAGCAGTACTTC
-,TRBJ2-6,TRBV28,TRBD1,CASSFLRDRGRGANVLTF,TGTGCCAGCAGTTTCCTCCGGGACAGGGGGCGGGGGGCCAACGTCCTGACTTTC
-,TRBJ2-1,TRBV30,-,CAWSVAGEQFF,TGTGCCTGGAGTGTAGCGGGTGAGCAGTTCTTC
-,TRBJ1-1,TRBV30,-,CAWSPARTLWSTEAFF,TGTGCCTGGAGTCCAGCCCGGACACTCTGGAGCACTGAAGCTTTCTTT
few,TRBJ2-2,TRBV6-1,TRBD1,CASSEMDRDTGELFF,TGTGCCAGCAGTGAGATGGACAGGGACACCGGGGAGCTGTTTTTT
-,TRBJ1-5,TRBV30,-,CAWSPSYNQPQHF,TGTGCCTGGAGTCCTAGTTACAATCAGCCCCAGCATTTT
-,TRBJ1-5,TRBV19,-,CASSIRGNQPQHF,TGTGCCAGTAGTATTCGTGGCAATCAGCCCCAGCATTTT
-,TRBJ1-1,TRBV7-8,-,CASSTTAGGTEAFF,TGTGCCAGCAGCACGACCGCCGGGGGTACTGAAGCTTTCTTT
few,TRBJ2-3,TRBV28,-,CASSLSGTDTQYF,TGTGCCAGCAGTTTATCCGGTACAGATACGCAGTATTTT
-,TRBJ2-7,TRBV30,-,CAWSGTGEQYF,TGTGCCTGGAGTGGGACGGGGGAGCAGTACTTC
-,TRBJ2-7,TRBV7-8,-,CASSLARTISEQYF,TGTGCCAGCAGCTTAGCGCGGACAATAAGCGAGCAGTACTTC
-,TRBJ1-2,TRBV2,-,CASSRQNGYTF,TGTGCCAGCAGTCGACAGAATGGCTACACCTTC
few,TRBJ1-1,TRBV2,-,CASSVAQMNTEAFF,TGTGCCAGCAGTGTAGCACAGATGAACACTGAAGCTTTCTTT
-,TRBJ1-4,TRBV6-5,-,CASGGTGGEKLFF,TGTGCCAGTGGGGGGACTGGTGGGGAAAAACTGTTTTTT
-,TRBJ2-1,TRBV11-2,-,CASSLDPGNNEQFF,TGTGCCAGCAGCTTAGACCCGGGAAACAATGAGCAGTTCTTC
-,TRBJ2-1,TRBV27,TRBD2,CASSFGASGSSEQFF,TGTGCCAGCAGTTTTGGGGCTAGCGGATCCAGTGAGCAGTTCTTC
few,TRBJ1-6,TRBV19,TRBD1,CASSPQGGQGNSPLHF,TGTGCCAGTAGTCCTCAGGGGGGACAGGGGAATTCACCCCTCCACTTT
-,TRBJ2-3,TRBV18,-,CASSPLAASTSTDTQYF,TGTGCCAGCTCACCACTCGCAGCATCGACTAGCACAGATACGCAGTATTTT
-,TRBJ1-1,TRBV18,-,CASSPGGGSYTMNTEAFF,TGTGCCAGCTCACCCGGGGGGGGATCTTACACCATGAACACTGAAGCTTTCTTT
-,TRBJ1-2,TRBV6-4,TRBD1,CASIPRRDRGPNGYTF,TGTGCCAGCATCCCACGTAGGGACAGGGGGCCTAATGGCTACACCTTC
-,TRBJ2-7,TRBV7-2,-,CASSSDSDSLRHF,TGTGCCAGCAGCTCGGATTCCGACAGCCTCAGGCACTTC
-,TRBJ1-2,TRBV15,-,CATSVTRNYGYTF,TGTGCCACCAGCGTGACAAGAAACTATGGCTACACCTTC
-,TRBJ2-2,TRBV10-1,-,CASSDPGLTAGELFF,TGCGCCAGCAGTGACCCGGGACTTACGGCCGGGGAGCTGTTTTTT
-,TRBJ2-5,TRBV30,TRBD2,CAWSSGGETQYF,TGTGCCTGGAGTAGCGGGGGAGAGACCCAGTACTTC
-,TRBJ2-1,TRBV7-9,TRBD1,CASTLSPGQGILNEQFF,TGTGCCAGCACCTTGTCTCCGGGACAGGGGATCCTGAATGAGCAGTTCTTC
-,TRBJ2-5,TRBV7-9,TRBD2,CASSSVAGGQETQYF,TGTGCCAGCAGCTCTGTAGCGGGGGGACAAGAGACCCAGTACTTC
once,TRBJ2-2,TRBV27,-,CASSPWSGNTGELFF,TGTGCCAGCAGTCCTTGGAGTGGCAACACCGGGGAGCTGTTTTTT
-,TRBJ2-7,TRBV19,TRBD2,CASSIQGLAGNSYEQYF,TGTGCCAGTAGTATCCAGGGACTAGCGGGGAACTCCTACGAGCAGTACTTC
-,TRBJ1-1,TRBV30,-,CAWSDYQSPLNTEAFF,TGTGCCTGGAGTGACTATCAGTCACCGCTGAACACTGAAGCTTTCTTT
-,TRBJ2-7,TRBV28,-,CASSFGQTYEQYF,TGTGCCAGCAGCTTTGGACAGACCTACGAGCAGTACTTC
-,TRBJ1-2,TRBV18,TRBD1,CASSPPTGGHYGYTF,TGTGCCAGCTCACCACCGACAGGGGGCCACTATGGCTACACCTTC
-,TRBJ2-1,TRBV6-1,-,CASSPRGDEQFF,TGTGCCAGCAGTCCCAGGGGGGATGAGCAGTTCTTC
-,TRBJ2-3,TRBV14,-,CASSQTTGVQRDTQYF,TGTGCCAGCAGCCAAACGACAGGAGTACAGCGAGATACGCAGTATTTT
-,TRBJ1-1,TRBV18,-,CASSPLDSNTEAFF,TGTGCCAGCTCACCCCTGGACAGTAACACTGAAGCTTTCTTT
-,TRBJ2-3,TRBV5-1,TRBD1,CASSRDRVVDTQYF,TGCGCCAGCAGCAGGGACAGGGTAGTAGATACGCAGTATTTT
-,TRBJ2-3,TRBV5-4,TRBD2,CASSWGGRLGTDTQYF,TGTGCCAGCAGCTGGGGCGGGAGGCTCGGCACAGATACGCAGTATTTT
-,TRBJ2-1,TRBV11-3,-,CASSFRGGGEQFF,TGTGCCAGCAGCTTTCGTGGGGGCGGTGAGCAGTTCTTC
-,TRBJ2-3,TRBV7-9,TRBD1,CASTVPTGADTQYF,TGTGCCAGCACAGTCCCGACAGGGGCAGATACGCAGTATTTT
-,TRBJ1-1,TRBV11-2,TRBD1,CASSSQGARSTEAFF,TGTGCCAGCAGCTCCCAGGGGGCAAGGAGCACTGAAGCTTTCTTT
-,TRBJ2-7,TRBV7-6,TRBD2,CASAGTSGREGSSYEQYF,TGTGCCAGCGCCGGGACTAGCGGGAGGGAGGGAAGCTCCTACGAGCAGTACTTC
-,TRBJ2-3,TRBV9,-,CASSPHSDTQYF,TGTGCCAGCAGCCCTCACTCAGATACGCAGTATTTT
few,TRBJ1-5,TRBV6-1,-,CASSYTGNGQPQHF,TGTGCCAGCAGCTATACAGGGAACGGACAGCCCCAGCATTTT
-,TRBJ2-1,TRBV25-1,TRBD1,CASSGGQGAPKGNEQFF,TGTGCCAGCAGTGGGGGACAGGGGGCGCCTAAGGGCAATGAGCAGTTCTTC
few,TRBJ2-7,TRBV19,TRBD2,CASRPPGGGAEQYF,TGTGCCAGTAGGCCTCCCGGGGGGGGCGCCGAGCAGTACTTC
few,TRBJ1-2,TRBV5-4,TRBD1,CASSIQGALTYGYTF,TGTGCCAGCAGCATACAGGGGGCTCTTACCTATGGCTACACCTTC